The source of this T cell receptor (beta chain) is a study of T-cell memory formation after mild COVID-19. In germline, CDR1 is DFQATT, CDR2 SNEGSKA (reference sequence). This CDR3 has 14 amino acids. V shed 1 base and J shed 2 bases, with 11 bases lying between them. This clonotype was observed many times. One entry per CDR3 protein, called by TCRdb with MiXCR from the 5' RACE reads. The sample yields nearly 350,000 distinct CDR3 sequences, under 15% seen once. Source material: PBMCs or a T cell subset sorted from them (not recorded which). The chain links TRBV20-1 to TRBJ2-5; unclear D gene. The receptor's source is a man aged 18 to 29 who had mild COVID-19 (a few samples of this study predate the infection). Cell type and time point are not known. CDR3 region: CSARAADGQETQYF. For the CDR3, the DNA is TGCAGTGCTAGAGCCGCGGACGGACAAGAGACCCAGTACTTC.